This T cell receptor (beta chain) comes out of a study of T cell repertoires in cytomegalovirus infection (dated by TCRdb to about 2019). Regarding the study in general: The peptide stimulations were aimed at well-studied HLA-B-restricted epitopes as well as recently identified HLA-C-restricted CMV epitopes, whose presentation resists viral immunomodulation. Because public TCR beta signatures pointed to carriage of CMV infection together with the matching HLA type, the HLA type of each donor mattered for the analysis. Overall study results and their limits: In both this cohort and an independent roughly 330-donor cohort, the cumulative frequency of public TCR beta family members distinguished carriers of CMV infection plus the relevant HLA type. The ex vivo response was dominated by HLA-C-restricted CMV-specific TCR beta clonotypes, and the single most frequent clonotype in two of eight donors was supplied by these HLA-C-restricted clonotypes.

The sample's treatment or condition label, in plain terms: in vitro stimulation with specific CMV peptide epitopes to enrich CMV-specific T cells. Notes on this clonotype: No antigen is known for it. Its ends do not fully match the called genes, so a read error is possible.

Inclusive of the bounding cysteine and phenylalanine, the CDR3 is 16 residues long. Here the CDR3 DNA is all that survives: 48 bases in frame from base 1. CDR1 and CDR2 are drawn from the germline V gene (reference sequence): SEHNR, FQNEAQ. The sequencer was an Illumina HiSeq 1500. Using fastp trimming at Q25 and MiXCR clonotype assembly, TCRdb reanalyzed the public sequencing data and kept in-frame beta chains. Here each entry gathers all rows of one CDR3 protein and keeps the most common genes and DNA. This sample comprises about 920,000 distinct CDR3 sequences, 31% of them detected only once. Around 15% of the sample comes from the top ten.

The chain was built from TRBV7-9 and TRBJ1-4; tentative D gene TRBD1, with 5 bases matching. The receptor's source is a human donor in good health (CMV status not recorded). Some clones in this sample may be carry-over from other donors' samples. Material: cultured CD8+ T cells from PBMCs, obtained from culture after CMV antigen stimulation. The DNA sequence is given as TGTGACAGCAGCGCACAGGTTGCGGCAACTAATGAAAAACTGTTTTTT. Its product reads: CDSSAQVAATNEKLFF. The entire variable domain, with the stretches around the CDR3 drawn from the reference TRBV7-9 and TRBJ1-4 proteins, is DTGVSQNPRHKITKRGQNVTFRCDPISEHNRLYWYRQTLGQGPEFLTYFQNEAQLEKSRLLSDRFSAERPKGSFSTLEIQRTEQGDSAMYLCDSSAQVAATNEKLFFGSGTQLSVL.